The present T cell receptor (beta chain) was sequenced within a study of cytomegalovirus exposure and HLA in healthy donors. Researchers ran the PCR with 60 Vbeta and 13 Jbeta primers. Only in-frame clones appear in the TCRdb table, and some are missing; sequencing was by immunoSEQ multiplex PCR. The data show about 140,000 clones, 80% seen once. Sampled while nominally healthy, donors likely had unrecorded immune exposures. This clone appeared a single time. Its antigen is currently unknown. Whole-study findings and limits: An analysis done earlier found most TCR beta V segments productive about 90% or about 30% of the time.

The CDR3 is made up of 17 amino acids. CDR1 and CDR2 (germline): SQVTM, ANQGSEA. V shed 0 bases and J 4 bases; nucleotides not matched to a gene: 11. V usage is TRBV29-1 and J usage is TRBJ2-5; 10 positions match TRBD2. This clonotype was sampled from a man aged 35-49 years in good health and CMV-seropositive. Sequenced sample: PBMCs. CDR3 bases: TGCAGCGTTGAAGATGATCCTAGCGGGGGTTTTATAGAGACCCAGTACTTC. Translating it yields CSVEDDPSGGFIETQYF.